This T cell receptor (beta chain) was identified in a study of early T cells in non-severe SARS-CoV-2 infection. Study findings and constraints: Clonotype matching in VDJdb favored anti-spike CD8 responses and did not capture private and CD4 specificities.

The CDR3 runs to 16 residues. Between the trimmed V and J ends, which lost 2 bases and 5 bases, there was a span of 18 bases. CDR1 and CDR2 from the germline V gene are LGHDT and YNNKEL (reference sequence). TCRdb processed the 5' RACE reads anew with MiXCR; each CDR3 protein has one entry. The profile shows some 88,000 distinct CDR3 sequences, approximately 17% of them singletons. In its sample, this clonotype was seen a few times. The antigen remains unidentified. This receptor was obtained from an adult who was a healthcare worker with PCR-confirmed SARS-CoV-2 infection or an uninfected control (not recorded which). The genes are TRBV3-1 and TRBJ2-5; TRBD2 might be the D (5 bases). This sample comprised whole blood, obtained at baseline. The DNA for the CDR3 is TGTGCCAGCAGCCAATCGAATGGATCGGGGAAGGAGACCCAGTACTTC. Encoded protein: CASSQSNGSGKETQYF.